This T cell receptor beta chain appears in the sequencing data of a study of cytomegalovirus exposure and HLA in healthy donors. The PCR ran on 60 Vbeta and 13 Jbeta primers. The protocol was immunoSEQ multiplex PCR, while the TCRdb copy is restricted to in-frame clones and leaves out a portion. The table has approximately 160,000 clones, approximately 67% seen once; the top ten hold 4% to 5.5%. Between the trimmed V and J ends, which lost 3 bases and 4 bases, there was a span of 10 bases. The V gene's germline CDR1 is PRHDT and CDR2 FYEKMQ (reference sequence). The CDR3 sequence is 13 residues long.

The source of this sequence is a woman between 18 and 29 years old in good health and CMV-seropositive. The sample taken for sequencing was PBMCs. The chain uses TRBV13 and TRBJ2-7; weak D call: TRBD2 (5 bases). CDR3 amino acids: CASSLRTAYEQYF. CDR3 DNA sequence: TGTGCCAGCAGCTTGCGGACTGCATACGAGCAGTACTTC.